What follows are 29 T cell receptor beta chains derived from one specimen sequenced in a study of response to subunit inactivated influenza vaccine. TCRdb called the RT-PCR reads again in MiXCR, with one record for every CDR3 protein. The sample consists of some 850,000 distinct CDR3 sequences, about 18% of them appearing once. Sequencing used PBMCs from blood, obtained 5 days after vaccination. The receptors originated from a man aged 45-60 years who received an inactivated influenza vaccine.

The gene calls are TRBV29-1 and TRBJ1-1; D might be TRBD1 (6 bases). The germline gives CDR1 SQVTM, CDR2 ANQGSEA. The CDR3 runs to 13 residues. V was shortened by 0 bases and J by 11 bases, with 16 bases between the two germline ends. CDR3 protein: CSVEERMGAVAFF. DNA for the CDR3: TGCAGCGTTGAAGAGAGGATGGGGGCGGTGGCTTTCTTT.

In its sample, this clonotype was seen a few times. The V call is TRBV6-5, the J call TRBJ2-2, with D maybe TRBD2 (6 bases). The V and J ends lost 1 base and 7 bases respectively, with 16 bases between them. CDR1 is MNHEY, CDR2 SVGAGI, per germline. The CDR3 is 16 residues long. The CDR3 DNA is TGTGCCAGCAGTTACTTGGGCGGGACGTTTGTCGGGGAGCTGTTTTTT. Amino acids: CASSYLGGTFVGELFF.

In this sample, this clonotype turned up a few times. This chain uses TRBV4-3 with TRBJ2-1; tentative D call: TRBD2 (6 bases). With 0 bases removed from V and 4 bases from J, the gap between germline ends came to 13 bases. In germline, CDR1 is LGHNA, CDR2 YSLEER. This CDR3 is built from 16 residues. The DNA for the CDR3 is TGCGCCAGCAGCCAAGATGGGCCGGGGGTTTACAATGAGCAGTTCTTC. Translating it yields CASSQDGPGVYNEQFF.

This clonotype was counted between two and nine times. The chain employs TRBV10-3 and TRBJ2-1; 8 positions agree with TRBD2. Per germline, CDR1 ENHRY and CDR2 SYGVKD. This CDR3 has 14 amino acids. V lost 10 bases and J lost 1; bases outside the gene matches: 6. The CDR3 sequence: CATASGSSYNEQFF. The CDR3 DNA reads as TGTGCCACCGCAAGCGGGAGTTCCTACAATGAGCAGTTCTTC.

In this sample, this clonotype turned up a few times. V and J are TRBV12-3 or TRBV12-4 and TRBJ2-5; D might be TRBD1 or TRBD2, each matching 5 bases. The CDR3 has 15 amino acids. V lost 6 bases, J lost 2 bases, and 16 bases lay in between. CDR3 bases: TGTGCCAGCAGCCCCGGGGCCGGGGAGCAAGAGACCCAGTACTTC. Amino acid sequence: CASSPGAGEQETQYF.

This chain connects TRBV6-5 to TRBJ1-2; 7 bases align to TRBD1. The junction had 9 bases not matched to a gene; V was cut back by 4 bases and J by 7 bases. CDR3 length: 14 amino acids. Germline V gene data show CDR1 as MNHEY and CDR2 as SVGAGI. CDR3 loop: CASSSPPGGRGYTF. CDR3 nucleotides: TGTGCCAGCAGTTCACCCCCAGGGGGACGTGGCTACACCTTC.

The rearrangement uses TRBV9 and TRBJ2-5; possibly TRBD2 for D (6 bases). V shed 0 bases and J shed 4 bases, with 7 bases lying between them. This CDR3 has 13 residues. Per germline, CDR1 SGDLS and CDR2 YYNGEE. CDR3 nucleotide sequence: TGTGCCAGCAGCGTAGTGGGGGGAGAGACCCAGTACTTC. Translating gives CASSVVGGETQYF.

This chain joins TRBV20-1 and TRBJ2-2; unclear D gene. CDR3 length: 15 residues. The V end was cut by 1 base, the J end by 5 bases, with 14 bases between. Germline-derived CDR1 and CDR2 are DFQATT and SNEGSKA (reference sequence). CDR3 coding DNA: TGCAGTGCTAGAGGGTATCGACGGAGTACCGGGGAGCTGTTTTTT. As protein: CSARGYRRSTGELFF.

The chain links TRBV5-1 to TRBJ2-3; 9 bases agree with TRBD1. With 3 bases clipped from V and 2 bases from J, the junction kept 4 bases outside the gene matches. The CDR3 covers 15 residues. Germline assignment: CDR1 SGHRS and CDR2 YFSETQ. The CDR3: CASSWGTGNTDTQYF. The CDR3 DNA reads as TGCGCCAGCAGCTGGGGGACAGGGAACACAGATACGCAGTATTTT.

This clonotype came up many times. The rearrangement uses TRBV7-2 and TRBJ2-4, with 9 bases identical to TRBD1. CDR1 SGHTA and CDR2 FQGNSA come from the germline V gene. This CDR3 has 15 residues. J lost 5 bases, V lost 5 bases, and 7 bases had no gene match. In DNA form, the CDR3 reads TGTGCCAGCAGCGAGAGGAGGACAGGGGAAAACATTCAGTACTTC. Its protein product is CASSERRTGENIQYF.

This clonotype was counted many times. This chain links TRBV20-1 with TRBJ2-6; D is undetermined. V gave up 5 bases and J gave up 4 bases, with 18 bases separating them. In germline, CDR1 is DFQATT, CDR2 SNEGSKA (reference sequence). The CDR3 runs 16 residues. DNA for the CDR3: TGCAGTGCTCTTCTAGGACGGCCTAGAGGGGCCAACGTCCTGACTTTC. Translated, it gives CSALLGRPRGANVLTF.

This clonotype was seen a few times. The chain is built from TRBV20-1 and TRBJ2-1; perhaps TRBD1 as D (6 bases). There are 14 residues in the CDR3. V was pared by 1 base and J by 3 bases, with 10 bases between. The V gene's germline CDR1 is DFQATT and CDR2 SNEGSKA (reference sequence). CDR3 nucleotides: TGCAGTGCTAGAGCGACAGGAATCTACAATGAGCAGTTCTTC. It translates to CSARATGIYNEQFF.

This clonotype was counted only a few times. The genes are TRBV4-2 and TRBJ2-1; no clear D gene. The length of the CDR3 is 14 residues. The V end lost 1 base, the J end lost 6 bases, and 10 bases lay between the germline ends. CDR1 and CDR2 from the germline V gene are LGHNA and YNFKEQ. The CDR3 region has the DNA TGTGCCAGCAGCCAAGTTTCGGCGTTCAATGAGCAGTTCTTC. It is translated as CASSQVSAFNEQFF.

This clonotype was counted between two and nine times. The CDR3 here is CSARETVYSNQPQHF. In nucleotides, the CDR3 is TGCAGTGCTAGGGAGACAGTCTATAGCAATCAGCCCCAGCATTTT. The V and J genes are TRBV20-1 and TRBJ1-5; weak D call: TRBD1 (5 bases). The V end was cut by 3 bases, the J end by 0 bases, with 12 bases between. The CDR3 has 15 amino acids. Germline V gene lookup returns CDR1 DFQATT and CDR2 SNEGSKA (reference sequence).

In this sample, this clonotype turned up a few times. The chain combines TRBV5-5 with TRBJ1-2; 9 bases match TRBD1. There are 17 residues in the CDR3. The germline CDR1 and CDR2 sequences are SGHKS and YYEKEE (reference sequence). With V trimmed by 4 bases and J by 3 bases, 13 bases remained unmatched. CDR3 in DNA: TGTGCCAGCAGCGTGAACCCTACAGGGGGCGGTTACTATGGCTACACCTTC. Its protein product is CASSVNPTGGGYYGYTF.

The chain employs TRBV28 and TRBJ2-2, with D unresolved. CDR1 is MDHEN and CDR2 is SYDVKM in the germline V gene. With 0 bases removed from V and 1 base from J, the gap between germline ends came to 6 bases. The length of the CDR3 is 15 residues. In DNA form, the CDR3 reads TGTGCCAGCAGTTTATGGCAGCTGAACACCGGGGAGCTGTTTTTT. Its protein is CASSLWQLNTGELFF.

This clonotype was picked up many times. J is TRBJ2-1 and V is TRBV5-6; 10 bases align to TRBD2. Losses at the gene ends were 4 bases for V and 6 bases for J; bases not matched to a gene: 4. This CDR3 spans 14 amino acids. Germline CDR1 and CDR2: SGHDT and YYEEEE. The CDR3 DNA follows: TGTGCCAGCAGCCGGCTAGCGGGGGCCAATGAGCAGTTCTTC. It encodes CASSRLAGANEQFF.

This clonotype showed up just a few times. The chain links TRBV12-3 or TRBV12-4 to TRBJ1-2; the match to TRBD1 covers 9 bases. With 2 bases clipped from V and 8 bases from J, the junction kept 9 bases outside the gene matches. The CDR3 is 15 amino acids. CDR3: CASSLTGGAGGGYTF. DNA of the CDR3: TGTGCCAGCAGTTTAACAGGGGGCGCGGGAGGCGGCTACACCTTC.

This clonotype has more than one count but fewer than ten. V is TRBV6-1 and J is TRBJ2-7; 11 nucleotides match TRBD2. Germline V gene data show CDR1 as MNHNS and CDR2 as SASEGT. The CDR3 is made up of 16 amino acids. The junction had 7 bases not matched to a gene; V was cut back by 3 bases and J by 3 bases. CDR3 protein: CASSDPTSGVGYEQYF. In nucleotides, the CDR3 is TGTGCCAGCAGTGATCCGACTAGCGGGGTAGGCTACGAGCAGTACTTC.

This clonotype was recorded many times. The chain joins TRBV10-3 to TRBJ2-7; D perhaps matches TRBD1 (6 bases). CDR1 ENHRY and CDR2 SYGVKD come from the germline V gene. V lost 10 bases and J 5 bases, leaving 21 bases between the germline ends. There are 14 residues in the CDR3. CDR3 region: CATTDWGQFDEQYF. CDR3 nucleotide sequence: TGTGCCACAACGGATTGGGGGCAATTCGACGAGCAGTACTTC.

CDR3 sequence: CAWSSGGRASPLHF. In DNA, the CDR3 is TGTGCCTGGAGTTCGGGGGGCCGAGCATCACCCCTCCACTTT. The rearrangement links TRBV30 to TRBJ1-6; a possible D gene is TRBD1 (6 bases). Germline V gives CDR1 GTSNPN, CDR2 SVGIG (reference sequence). The CDR3 consists of 14 residues. V was trimmed by 2 bases and J by 10 bases, leaving 15 bases between them.

This clonotype was recorded a few times. The V gene is TRBV10-3, the J gene TRBJ2-7; perhaps D is TRBD1 or TRBD2 (5 bases each). The V gene's germline CDR1 is ENHRY and CDR2 SYGVKD. This CDR3 comprises 15 residues. V gave up 4 bases and J gave up 1 base, with 14 bases separating them. CDR3 nucleotides: TGTGCCATCAGTGGGGGACGGGGTAGTTCCTACGAGCAGTACTTC. This sequence encodes CAISGGRGSSYEQYF.

The chain is built from TRBV28 and TRBJ2-3; D could derive from TRBD1 or TRBD2 (5 bases each). The CDR3 extends over 15 amino acids. Trimming pared 9 bases from V and 6 bases from J, leaving 22 bases between. Per the germline V gene, CDR1 is MDHEN and CDR2 is SYDVKM. The CDR3 DNA follows: TGTGCCAGTCCACCCCGGGGCTCCAGGAGGGATACGCAGTATTTT. Residues: CASPPRGSRRDTQYF.

The CDR3 sequence: CSVDPGYADTQYF. Written as DNA, the CDR3 is TGCAGCGTTGATCCTGGGTATGCAGATACGCAGTATTTT. The chain recombines TRBV29-1 with TRBJ2-3; D not resolved. The CDR3 runs 13 residues. The germline V gene has CDR1 SQVTM and CDR2 ANQGSEA. Trimming took 3 bases from V and 4 from J, leaving 11 bases between them.

The rearrangement uses TRBV15 and TRBJ2-7, with D unclear. This CDR3 comprises 13 residues. V lost 1 base, J lost 4 bases, and 8 bases lay in between. Germline V lookup: CDR1 LNHNV, CDR2 YYDKDF (reference sequence). The chain's CDR3 is CATSRAGEYEQYF. The CDR3 nucleotides are TGTGCCACCAGCAGAGCCGGCGAGTACGAGCAGTACTTC.

This clonotype was recorded a few times. The chain couples TRBV20-1 to TRBJ2-3; TRBD2 is a possible D gene (7 bases). The germline V and J ends were trimmed by 3 bases and 2 bases, with 21 bases remaining between them. There are 17 residues in the CDR3. Germline values: CDR1 DFQATT, CDR2 SNEGSKA (reference sequence). The CDR3 spells CSARSLRRGLATDTQYF. CDR3 bases: TGCAGTGCTAGGAGTTTACGGCGGGGGCTAGCCACAGATACGCAGTATTTT.

This clonotype was found a few times. V usage is TRBV5-5 and J usage is TRBJ1-2; TRBD1 matches at 8 bases. V shed 5 bases, J shed 5 bases, and the junction held 11 bases outside the gene matches. Germline CDR1 SGHKS, CDR2 YYEKEE (reference sequence). The CDR3 is 15 amino acids. CDR3 protein: CASRGGQGALYGYTF. In nucleotides, the CDR3 is TGTGCCAGCAGGGGTGGGCAGGGGGCTTTATATGGCTACACCTTC.

V usage is TRBV28 and J usage is TRBJ2-7, with 7 nucleotides matching TRBD1. CDR1 MDHEN and CDR2 SYDVKM come from the germline V gene. The J segment lost 6 bases and the V segment lost 7 bases, leaving 12 bases of the junction unmatched. CDR3 length: 14 amino acids. The CDR3 coding sequence is TGTGCCAGCATAAGGGGGCAGGGGCTTGTCGAGCAGTACTTC. It yields the protein CASIRGQGLVEQYF. Full variable domain (rest looked up from reference TRBV28 and TRBJ2-7): DVKVTQSSRYLVKRTGEKVFLECVQDMDHENMFWYRQDPGLGLRLIYFSYDVKMKEKGDIPEGYSVSREKKERFSLILESASTNQTSMYLCASIRGQGLVEQYFGPGTRLTVT.

This clonotype was found a few times. The chain couples TRBV9 to TRBJ2-7, with D maybe TRBD2 (5 bases). The CDR3 contains 16 residues. Trimming pared 0 bases from V and 0 bases from J, leaving 13 bases between. From germline, CDR1 is SGDLS and CDR2 YYNGEE. CDR3 bases: TGTGCCAGCAGCGTAGCCCCAGCGGTTAGCTCCTACGAGCAGTACTTC. Translation: CASSVAPAVSSYEQYF.